This T cell receptor beta chain was captured in a study of blood T cell repertoires in COVID-19. Per the original data handling: It was from reference gene primer amplification that nucleated cell counts were estimated. Generated by immunoSEQ multiplex PCR, the TCRdb table keeps only in-frame clones and is missing some. That table is the source of V, J and clone size, and D and trimming were worked out from the DNA. The table includes 200,000 to 250,000 clones, 80% to 90% detected once. Between the trimmed V and J ends, which lost 3 bases and 5 bases, there was a span of 14 bases. This CDR3 comprises 16 residues. Germline V gene lookup returns CDR1 LNHDA and CDR2 SQIVND (reference sequence).

The receptor's source is a woman in her thirties who had been exposed to COVID-19. This chain uses TRBV19 with TRBJ1-6; D might be TRBD1 (5 bases). The sequenced sample consisted of PBMCs or T cells enriched from blood (not recorded which). The CDR3 region has the DNA TGTGCCAGTAGTATCGGGCAGGGCGGCCATAATTCACCCCTCCACTTT. Protein sequence: CASSIGQGGHNSPLHF.